The 21 T cell receptor beta chains given below trace back to one sample, sequenced in a study of blood T cell repertoires in COVID-19. Method: immunoSEQ multiplex PCR; TCRdb's copy keeps in-frame clones and lacks some. The sample consists of under 300,000 clones, about 68% of them appearing once. The sample consisted of peripheral blood. The receptors shown here come from an elderly woman with acute or convalescent COVID-19.

In this sample, this clone turned up a few times. The chain carries TRBV6-5 and TRBJ1-2, with a tentative D call TRBD1 (5 bases). Trimming took off 0 bases at V and 2 bases at J, with 10 bases between the two ends. Per the germline V gene, CDR1 is MNHEY and CDR2 is SVGAGI. CDR3 length: 15 amino acids. In DNA form, the CDR3 reads TGTGCCAGCAGTTACTCGGGACTGGGAAACTATGGCTACACCTTC. This encodes CASSYSGLGNYGYTF.

The chain links TRBV7-9 to TRBJ1-1, with no clear D. The CDR3 loop spans 13 amino acids. V was cut by 4 bases and J by 1 base, with 7 bases left in between. Germline V gene sequence: CDR1 SEHNR, CDR2 FQNEAQ (reference sequence). Written as DNA, the CDR3 is TGTGCCAGCAGCTCCCAACAGAACACTGAAGCTTTCTTT. It yields the protein CASSSQQNTEAFF.

The chain links TRBV18 to TRBJ1-2; 10 bases are shared with TRBD1. Germline CDR1 reads KGHSH; CDR2 reads LQKENI. V gave up 3 bases and J gave up 4 bases; unmatched junction bases: 5. The CDR3 consists of 15 residues. The CDR3 protein is CASSPGTGDGYGYTF. For the CDR3, the DNA is TGTGCCAGCTCACCGGGGACAGGGGATGGCTATGGCTACACCTTC.

This chain's CDR3 is CASSLGQGQDTQYF. The CDR3 region has the DNA TGTGCCAGCAGCCTAGGACAGGGGCAAGATACGCAGTATTTT. The V call is TRBV11-3, the J call TRBJ2-3; 9 bases line up with TRBD1. V shed 5 bases, J shed 5 bases, and the junction held 5 bases outside the gene matches. Germline CDR1 SGHNT, CDR2 YENEEA. The CDR3 sequence is 14 residues long.

The J gene is TRBJ2-3, the V gene TRBV4-3, with D unclear. The germline V gene has CDR1 LGHNA and CDR2 YSLEER. The V end lost 3 bases, the J end lost 2 bases, and 9 bases lay between the germline ends. The CDR3 runs to 14 residues. CDR3 DNA sequence: TGCGCCAGCAGCCAGGCTCCTCACACAGATACGCAGTATTTT. Amino acid sequence: CASSQAPHTDTQYF.

The chain links TRBV19 to TRBJ1-4, with D hard to call. This CDR3 has 14 residues. V lost 6 bases, J lost 8 bases, and 16 bases lay in between. The germline V gene encodes CDR1 LNHDA and CDR2 SQIVND (reference sequence). For the CDR3, the DNA is TGTGCCAGTAGGTCCGAGGGCCATGGAGAAAAACTGTTTTTT. It codes for CASRSEGHGEKLFF.

J is TRBJ2-7 and V is TRBV30; D unresolved. The V gene lost 5 bases and the J gene lost 0 bases, with 5 bases spanning the gap. The germline V gene has CDR1 GTSNPN and CDR2 SVGIG (reference sequence). The CDR3 is 11 residues long. The CDR3 loop reads CAWGSSYEQYF. DNA of the CDR3: TGTGCCTGGGGTAGCTCCTACGAGCAGTACTTC.

The V call is TRBV24-1, the J call TRBJ2-2, with TRBD2 as a possible D gene (6 bases). The germline V and J ends were trimmed by 4 bases and 2 bases, with 10 bases remaining between them. Germline assignment: CDR1 KGHDR and CDR2 SFDVKD. The CDR3 is 15 residues long. The CDR3 loop reads CATSDPTRNTGELFF. In nucleotides, the CDR3 is TGTGCCACCAGTGACCCGACTAGAAACACCGGGGAGCTGTTTTTT.

V gene TRBV10-2 combines with J gene TRBJ2-1; 11 nucleotides agree with TRBD2. Germline CDR1 is WSHSY and CDR2 is SAAADI. The CDR3 spans 16 residues. The V gene end was trimmed by 3 bases and the J gene end by 7 bases; junction bases not matched to a gene: 8. The CDR3 DNA reads as TGCGCCAGCAGTGAAGGCATAGCGGGAGGGCAAAATGAGCAGTTCTTC. It translates to CASSEGIAGGQNEQFF.

The chain is built from TRBV28 and TRBJ2-7, with D perhaps matching TRBD1 (6 bases). V was cut by 2 bases and J by 2 bases, with 10 bases left in between. The CDR3 loop spans 14 amino acids. Germline CDR1 reads MDHEN; CDR2 reads SYDVKM. The CDR3 reads CASSLPGQPYEQYF. The CDR3 DNA reads TGTGCCAGCAGTTTACCCGGACAGCCCTACGAGCAGTACTTC.

The chain carries TRBV5-1 and TRBJ2-7; 7 positions agree with TRBD1. Per the germline V gene, CDR1 is SGHRS and CDR2 is YFSETQ. V lost 4 bases and J lost 3; bases outside the gene matches: 7. The CDR3 runs 14 residues. CDR3 loop: CASSIRQGGYEQYF. The CDR3 DNA is TGCGCCAGCAGCATCAGACAGGGTGGCTACGAGCAGTACTTC.

The chain uses TRBV4-1 and TRBJ2-6, with 8 bases identical to TRBD1. Germline trimming cut 0 bases from V and 2 bases from J; bases unmatched to any gene: 6. Germline V gene sequence: CDR1 MGHRA, CDR2 YSYEKL. The CDR3 runs 18 residues. The chain's CDR3 is CASSQDSAGGAGANVLTF. The CDR3 nucleotides are TGCGCCAGCAGCCAAGATAGTGCAGGGGGCGCTGGGGCCAACGTCCTGACTTTC.

This clone was detected a few times. The sample carries other DNA sequences with the same CDR3. The chain uses TRBV18 and TRBJ1-3; 9 bases align to TRBD1. Germline assignment: CDR1 KGHSH and CDR2 LQKENI. There are 14 residues in the CDR3. Losses at the gene ends were 3 bases for V and 3 bases for J; bases not matched to a gene: 0. DNA for the CDR3: TGTGCCAGCTCACCGGACAGGGGTGGAAACACCATATATTTT. Protein: CASSPDRGGNTIYF. The full variable domain, completed using reference TRBV18 and TRBJ1-3, is NAGVMQNPRHLVRRRGQEARLRCSPMKGHSHVYWYRQLPEEGLKFMVYLQKENIIDESGMPKERFSAEFPKEGPSILRIQQVVRGDSAAYFCASSPDRGGNTIYFGEGSWLTVV.

This clone has ten or more counts. This sequence joins TRBV28 and TRBJ1-5, with D perhaps TRBD1 (5 bases). V was shortened by 4 bases and J by 0 bases, with 10 bases between the two germline ends. This CDR3 comprises 15 residues. Germline lookup yields CDR1 MDHEN and CDR2 SYDVKM. CDR3 DNA: TGTGCCAGCAGTTACGGGGGGACTAGCAATCAGCCCCAGCATTTT. It translates to CASSYGGTSNQPQHF.

This chain connects TRBV4-1 to TRBJ2-4; 8 bases map to TRBD2. V was clipped by 0 bases and J by 0 bases; unmatched bases: 13. Germline V gives CDR1 MGHRA, CDR2 YSYEKL. This CDR3 spans 20 amino acids. CDR3 loop: CASSQEGLAVSDAAKNIQYF. The CDR3 DNA reads as TGCGCCAGCAGCCAAGAAGGACTAGCAGTCAGTGACGCAGCCAAAAACATTCAGTACTTC.

This clone was seen repeatedly, ten times or more. V is TRBV6-9 and J is TRBJ2-2; a weak D match, TRBD1 (6 bases). The CDR3 is 14 residues long. V gave up 4 bases and J gave up 3 bases, with 9 bases separating them. The germline V gene has CDR1 MNHGY and CDR2 SVAAGI. CDR3 region: CASSSDRYTGELFF. The CDR3 DNA reads TGTGCCAGCAGTTCCGACAGGTACACCGGGGAGCTGTTTTTT.

This sequence joins TRBV4-1 and TRBJ2-1; 8 nucleotides agree with TRBD1. Germline assignment: CDR1 MGHRA and CDR2 YSYEKL. The J segment lost 12 bases and the V segment lost 2 bases, leaving 15 bases of the junction unmatched. This CDR3 has 16 amino acids. The CDR3 loop reads CASSQLDRGLSGGQFF. As DNA, the CDR3 is TGCGCCAGCAGCCAACTTGACAGGGGCTTATCGGGTGGGCAGTTCTTC.

V is TRBV28 and J is TRBJ1-2; 9 nucleotides line up with TRBD1. The CDR3 contains 15 residues. Germline V gives CDR1 MDHEN, CDR2 SYDVKM. J lost 2 bases, V lost 2 bases, and 3 bases had no gene match. This chain's CDR3 is CASSLTGQGNYGYTF. Written as DNA, the CDR3 is TGTGCCAGCAGTTTAACTGGACAGGGGAACTATGGCTACACCTTC.

This clone was counted once. The CDR3 reads CASKATGTSYNEQFF. The CDR3 DNA reads TGTGCCAGCAAGGCGACAGGGACCTCCTACAATGAGCAGTTCTTC. The gene calls are TRBV6-5 and TRBJ2-1; TRBD1 agrees at 7 bases. The V and J ends lost 7 bases and 0 bases, in that order; junction bases with no gene match: 6. Per germline, CDR1 MNHEY and CDR2 SVGAGI. The CDR3 runs 15 residues.

This rearrangement joins TRBV2 to TRBJ1-1, with no clear D. The CDR3 totals 14 residues. Trimming removed 4 bases at V and 0 bases at J, with 9 bases between. CDR1 is SNHLY, CDR2 FYNNEI, per germline. The CDR3 DNA reads TGTGCCAGCAGTGTGGCGGAACTGAACACTGAAGCTTTCTTT. The encoded protein is CASSVAELNTEAFF.

This chain uses TRBV27 with TRBJ2-5; weak D call: TRBD1 (5 bases). V gave up 0 bases and J gave up 5 bases, with 13 bases separating them. Germline V lookup: CDR1 MNHEY, CDR2 SMNVEV (reference sequence). The CDR3 is 15 residues long. CDR3 sequence (DNA): TGTGCCAGCAGTTTATCCGACAGTGTGTTTGAGACCCAGTACTTC. This encodes CASSLSDSVFETQYF.